This T cell receptor beta chain was documented in a study of PD-1 blockade in classical Hodgkin lymphoma. Generated by immunoSEQ multiplex PCR, the TCRdb table keeps only in-frame clones and is missing some. The sample carries around 66,000 clones, 70% to 80% recorded once. General observations from the study: Significant TCR diversity gains by C4D1 occurred in CD4+ but not CD8+ cells.

The CDR3 is 16 residues long. V trimming: 0 bases; J trimming: 6 bases; junction bases outside the gene matches: 8. In germline, CDR1 is MGHRA, CDR2 YSYEKL. This clone is categorized as medium-sized (0.01 to 0.1%). The target antigen is unknown. Every patient experienced relapse after autologous stem cell transplantation, and brentuximab vedotin exposure varied. The chain couples TRBV4-1 to TRBJ1-5, with 7 nucleotides matching TRBD1. The sequence was collected from a human donor with classical Hodgkin lymphoma. Specimen: peripheral blood mononuclear cells (PBMCs), collected before the second cycle of nivolumab. The CDR3 loop reads CASSQDGTGAGQPQHF. The CDR3 bases are TGCGCCAGCAGCCAAGATGGAACAGGGGCAGGTCAGCCCCAGCATTTT.